Sequencing of this T cell receptor beta chain was carried out in a study of T cell repertoires in cytomegalovirus infection. Findings and caveats of the study: CMV-specific TCR beta clonotypes restricted by HLA-C dominated the ex vivo response. Using cumulative public TCR beta family frequency, the authors identified those who carried CMV together with the relevant HLA.

MiXCR was run by TCRdb on the reads, yielding one entry per CDR3 protein. The data contain under 300,000 distinct CDR3 sequences, approximately 17% of them singletons. Germline CDR1 reads MDHEN; CDR2 reads SYDVKM. This CDR3 is built from 16 residues. Turning to this clonotype: Antigen: not known. A clone one base away is much larger, so this may be a read error.

J is TRBJ2-1 and V is TRBV28, with 9 bases fitting TRBD2. The specimen sequenced was CD8+ T cells from PBMCs. This clonotype originated in a human donor in good health (CMV status not recorded). Some clones in this sample may be carry-over from other donors' samples. The CDR3 region is CAGSTVGTSLVNEQFF. CDR3 in DNA: TGTGCCGGCAGCACGGTGGGGACTAGCCTTGTCAATGAGCAGTTCTTC.